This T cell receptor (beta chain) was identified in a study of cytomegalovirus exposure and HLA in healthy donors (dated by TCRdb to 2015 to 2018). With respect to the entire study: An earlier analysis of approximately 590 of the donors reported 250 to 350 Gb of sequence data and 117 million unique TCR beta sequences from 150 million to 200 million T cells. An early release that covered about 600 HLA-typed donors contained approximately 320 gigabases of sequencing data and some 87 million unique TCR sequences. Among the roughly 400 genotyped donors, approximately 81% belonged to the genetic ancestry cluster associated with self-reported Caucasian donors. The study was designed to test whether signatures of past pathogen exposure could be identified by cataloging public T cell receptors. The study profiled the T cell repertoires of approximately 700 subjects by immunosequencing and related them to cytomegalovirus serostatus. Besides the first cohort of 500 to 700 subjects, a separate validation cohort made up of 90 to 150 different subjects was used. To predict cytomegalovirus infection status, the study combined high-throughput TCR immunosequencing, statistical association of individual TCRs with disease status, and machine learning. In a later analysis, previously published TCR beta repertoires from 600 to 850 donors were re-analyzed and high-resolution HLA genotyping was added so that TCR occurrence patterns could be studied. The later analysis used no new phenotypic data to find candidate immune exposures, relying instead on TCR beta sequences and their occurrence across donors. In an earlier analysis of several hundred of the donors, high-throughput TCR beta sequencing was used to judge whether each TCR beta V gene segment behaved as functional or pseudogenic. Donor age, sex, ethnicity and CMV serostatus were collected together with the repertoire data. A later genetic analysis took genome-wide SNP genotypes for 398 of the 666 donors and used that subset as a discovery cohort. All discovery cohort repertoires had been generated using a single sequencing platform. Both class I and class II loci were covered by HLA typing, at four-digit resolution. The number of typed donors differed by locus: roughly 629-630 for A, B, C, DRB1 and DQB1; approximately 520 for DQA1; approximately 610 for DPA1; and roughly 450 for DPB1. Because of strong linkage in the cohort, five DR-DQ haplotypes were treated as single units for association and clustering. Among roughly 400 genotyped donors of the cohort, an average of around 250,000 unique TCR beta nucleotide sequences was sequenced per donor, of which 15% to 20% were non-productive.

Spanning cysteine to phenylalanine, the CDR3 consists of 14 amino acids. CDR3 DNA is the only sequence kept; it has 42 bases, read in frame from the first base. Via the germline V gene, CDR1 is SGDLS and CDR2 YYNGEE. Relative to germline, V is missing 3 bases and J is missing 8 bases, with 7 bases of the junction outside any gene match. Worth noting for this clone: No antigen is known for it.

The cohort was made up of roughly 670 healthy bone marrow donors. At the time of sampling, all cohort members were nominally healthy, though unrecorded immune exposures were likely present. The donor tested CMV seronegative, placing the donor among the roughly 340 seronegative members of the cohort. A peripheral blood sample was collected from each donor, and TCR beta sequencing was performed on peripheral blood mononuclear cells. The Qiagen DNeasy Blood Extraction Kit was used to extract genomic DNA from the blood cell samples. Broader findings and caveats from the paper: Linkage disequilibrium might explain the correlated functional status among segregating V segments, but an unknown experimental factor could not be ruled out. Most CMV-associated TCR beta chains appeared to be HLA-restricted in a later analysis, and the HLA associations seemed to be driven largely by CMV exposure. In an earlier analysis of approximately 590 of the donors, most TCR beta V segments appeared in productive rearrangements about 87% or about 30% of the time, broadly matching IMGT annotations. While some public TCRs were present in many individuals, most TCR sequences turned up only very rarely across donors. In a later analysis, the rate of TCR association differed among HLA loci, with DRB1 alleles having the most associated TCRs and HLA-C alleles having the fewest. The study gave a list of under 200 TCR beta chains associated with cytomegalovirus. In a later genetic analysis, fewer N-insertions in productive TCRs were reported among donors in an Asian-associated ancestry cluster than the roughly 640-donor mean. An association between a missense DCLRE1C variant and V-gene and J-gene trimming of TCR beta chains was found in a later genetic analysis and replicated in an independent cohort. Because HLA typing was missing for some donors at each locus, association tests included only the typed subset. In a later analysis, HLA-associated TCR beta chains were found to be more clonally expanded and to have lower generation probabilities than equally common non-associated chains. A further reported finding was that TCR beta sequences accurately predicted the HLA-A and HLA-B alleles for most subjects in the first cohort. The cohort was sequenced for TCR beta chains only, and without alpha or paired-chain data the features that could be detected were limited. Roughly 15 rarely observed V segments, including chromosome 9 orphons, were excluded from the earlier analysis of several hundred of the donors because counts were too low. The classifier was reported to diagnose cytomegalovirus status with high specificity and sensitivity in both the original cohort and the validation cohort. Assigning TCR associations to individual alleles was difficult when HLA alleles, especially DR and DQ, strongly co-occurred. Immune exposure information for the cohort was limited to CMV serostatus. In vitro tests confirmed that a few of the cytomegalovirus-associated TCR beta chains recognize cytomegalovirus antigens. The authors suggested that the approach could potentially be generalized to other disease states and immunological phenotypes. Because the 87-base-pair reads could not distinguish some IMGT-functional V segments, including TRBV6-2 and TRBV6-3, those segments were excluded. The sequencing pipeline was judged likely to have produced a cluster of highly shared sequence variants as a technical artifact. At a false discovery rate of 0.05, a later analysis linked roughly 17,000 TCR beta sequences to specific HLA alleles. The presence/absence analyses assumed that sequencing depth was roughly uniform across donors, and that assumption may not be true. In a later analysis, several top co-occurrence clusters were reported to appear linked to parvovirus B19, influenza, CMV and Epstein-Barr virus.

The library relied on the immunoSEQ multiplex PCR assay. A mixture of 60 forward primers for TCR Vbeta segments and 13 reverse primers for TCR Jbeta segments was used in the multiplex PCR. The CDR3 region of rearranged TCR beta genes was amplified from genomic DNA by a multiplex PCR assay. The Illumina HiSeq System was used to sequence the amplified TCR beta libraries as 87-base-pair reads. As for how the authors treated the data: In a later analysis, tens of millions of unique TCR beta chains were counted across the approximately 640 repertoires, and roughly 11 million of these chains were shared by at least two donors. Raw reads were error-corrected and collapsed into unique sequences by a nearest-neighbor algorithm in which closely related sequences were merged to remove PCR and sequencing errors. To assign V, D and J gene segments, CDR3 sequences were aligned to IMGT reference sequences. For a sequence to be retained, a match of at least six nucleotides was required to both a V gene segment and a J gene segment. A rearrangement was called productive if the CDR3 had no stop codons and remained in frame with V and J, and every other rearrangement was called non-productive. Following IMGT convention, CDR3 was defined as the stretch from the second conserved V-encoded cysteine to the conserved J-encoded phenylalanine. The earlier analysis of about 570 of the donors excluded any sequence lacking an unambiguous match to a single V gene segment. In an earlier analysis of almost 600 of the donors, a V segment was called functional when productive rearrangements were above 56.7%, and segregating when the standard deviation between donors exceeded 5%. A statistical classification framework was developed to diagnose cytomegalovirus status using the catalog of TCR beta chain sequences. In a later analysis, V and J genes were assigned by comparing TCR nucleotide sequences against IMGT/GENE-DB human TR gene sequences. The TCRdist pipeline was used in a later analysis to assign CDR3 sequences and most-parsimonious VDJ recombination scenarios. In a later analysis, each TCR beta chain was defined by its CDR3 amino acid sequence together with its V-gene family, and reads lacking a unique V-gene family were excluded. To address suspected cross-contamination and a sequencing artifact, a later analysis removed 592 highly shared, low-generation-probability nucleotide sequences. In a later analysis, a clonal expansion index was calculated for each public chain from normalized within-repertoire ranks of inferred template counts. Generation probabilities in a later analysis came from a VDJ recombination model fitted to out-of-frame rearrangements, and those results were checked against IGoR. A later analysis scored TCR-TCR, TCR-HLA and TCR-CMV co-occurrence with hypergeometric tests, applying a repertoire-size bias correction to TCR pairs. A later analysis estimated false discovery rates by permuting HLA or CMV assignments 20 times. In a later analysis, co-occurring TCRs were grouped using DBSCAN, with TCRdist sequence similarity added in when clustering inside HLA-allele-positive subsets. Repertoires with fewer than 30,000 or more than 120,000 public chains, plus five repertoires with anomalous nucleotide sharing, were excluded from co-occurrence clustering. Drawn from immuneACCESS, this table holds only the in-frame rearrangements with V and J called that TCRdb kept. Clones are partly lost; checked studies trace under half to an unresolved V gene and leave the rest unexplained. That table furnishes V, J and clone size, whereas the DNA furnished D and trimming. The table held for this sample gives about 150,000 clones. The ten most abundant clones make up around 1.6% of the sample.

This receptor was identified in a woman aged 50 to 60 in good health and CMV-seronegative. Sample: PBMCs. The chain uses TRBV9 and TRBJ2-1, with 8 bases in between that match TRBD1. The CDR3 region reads CASSAQGARDEQFF. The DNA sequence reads TGTGCCAGCAGCGCGCAGGGGGCGAGGGATGAGCAGTTCTTC.